The 31 T cell receptor beta chains below were found in one sample sequenced in a study of cytomegalovirus exposure and HLA in healthy donors. The PCR was carried out with 60 Vbeta primers and 13 Jbeta primers. TCRdb's copy holds only in-frame clones and misses some; the assay was immunoSEQ multiplex PCR. The data hold about 140,000 clones, with around 75% observed a single time. The sequenced sample consisted of PBMCs. All receptors come from a female donor in good health and CMV-seronegative.

As for this clone: Relative to the germline gene, one junction end is altered; a read error may explain this. The V and J genes are TRBV28 and TRBJ1-2; D might be TRBD1 (5 bases). CDR3 size: 12 residues. Germline assignment: CDR1 MDHEN and CDR2 SYDVKM. The CDR3 region has the DNA TGTGCCAGCTGTTTTTTAGGGGATGGCTACACCTTC. Translating it yields CASCFLGDGYTF.

This chain links TRBV7-9 with TRBJ1-1; unclear D gene. The length of the CDR3 is 15 residues. The germline CDR1 and CDR2 sequences are SEHNR and FQNEAQ (reference sequence). The V end lost 4 bases, the J end lost 1 base, and 13 bases lay between the germline ends. CDR3 loop: CASSSPLGANTEAFF. CDR3 nucleotides: TGTGCCAGCAGCTCCCCCCTAGGAGCGAACACTGAAGCTTTCTTT.

This clone was seen just once. One end of the junction varies from germline; a read error may be responsible. The J gene is TRBJ2-3, the V gene TRBV7-7; D is possibly TRBD2 (5 bases). Germline CDR1 SSHAT, CDR2 FNYEAQ (reference sequence). CDR3 length: 14 amino acids. The CDR3 here is CASSLASGTDTQYF. CDR3 coding DNA: TGTGCTAGCAGCTTAGCGTCTGGCACAGATACGCAGTATTTT.

The chain joins TRBV5-6 to TRBJ1-5; D is perhaps TRBD1 (5 bases). V lost 0 bases to trimming and J lost 5 bases, with 12 bases between them. Germline V gene lookup returns CDR1 SGHDT and CDR2 YYEEEE. The CDR3 runs 15 residues. The CDR3 loop is CASSLAGTRDQPQHF. The DNA for the CDR3 is TGTGCCAGCAGCTTGGCCGGGACTCGGGATCAGCCCCAGCATTTT.

V gene TRBV9 combines with J gene TRBJ1-1; 8 bases are shared with TRBD1. The CDR3 extends over 16 amino acids. V lost 4 bases, J lost 1 base, and 9 bases stayed unmatched. CDR1 is SGDLS and CDR2 is YYNGEE in the germline V gene. CDR3 sequence (DNA): TGTGCCAGCAGCCATGACAGGGGCAGAGGGAACACTGAAGCTTTCTTT. Protein sequence: CASSHDRGRGNTEAFF.

The CDR3 DNA follows: TGTGCCAGCTTTGAGCGGGAGATCGGGGAGCTGTTTTTT. Encoded protein: CASFEREIGELFF. This chain uses TRBV2 with TRBJ2-2; TRBD2 matches 8 bases. The CDR3 runs to 13 residues. V was clipped by 8 bases and J by 7 bases; unmatched bases: 6. Germline V lookup: CDR1 SNHLY, CDR2 FYNNEI. The full variable domain, completed using reference TRBV2 and TRBJ2-2, is EPEVTQTPSHQVTQMGQEVILRCVPISNHLYFYWYRQILGQKVEFLVSFYNNEISEKSEIFDDQFSVERPDGSNFTLKIRSTKLEDSAMYFCASFEREIGELFFGEGSRLTVL.

This clone has only one observation. The chain uses TRBV5-1 and TRBJ2-7, with TRBD2 matching 9 bases. The CDR3 extends over 12 amino acids. The germline CDR1 and CDR2 sequences are SGHRS and YFSETQ. The trim removed 3 bases at V and 11 bases at J, leaving 6 bases unmatched. The CDR3 DNA is TGCGCCAGCAGCTCTGCTAGCGGGAAAGAGTACTTC. Protein: CASSSASGKEYF.

This chain links TRBV19 with TRBJ2-2, with D maybe TRBD1 (6 bases). V shed 7 bases and J shed 3 bases, with 12 bases lying between them. The germline CDR1 and CDR2 sequences are LNHDA and SQIVND (reference sequence). This CDR3 contains 14 residues. This CDR3 reads CASTPDRYTGELFF. CDR3 sequence (DNA): TGTGCCAGTACCCCGGACAGATACACCGGGGAGCTGTTTTTT.

Written as DNA, the CDR3 is TGTGCCAGCAGCTCTAGCGGCCCCTCCTACGAGCAGTACTTC. Translated, it gives CASSSSGPSYEQYF. The chain recombines TRBV7-2 with TRBJ2-7; 7 positions agree with TRBD2. This CDR3 spans 14 amino acids. Germline V gene data show CDR1 as SGHTA and CDR2 as FQGNSA. Unmatched junction bases numbered 3, after V lost 4 bases and J lost 0 bases.

This clone was observed a handful of times. The CDR3 nucleotides read TGCGCCAGCAGCAGGACTAGCGGGGGCCTCAATGAGCAGTTCTTC. It translates to CASSRTSGGLNEQFF. This chain uses TRBV4-3 with TRBJ2-1; 13 bases are shared with TRBD2. CDR1 LGHNA and CDR2 YSLEER come from the germline V gene. J lost 6 bases, V lost 5 bases, and 4 bases had no gene match. The CDR3 has 15 residues.

V usage is TRBV27 and J usage is TRBJ1-1; the match to TRBD1 covers 10 bases. CDR3 length: 16 residues. Germline V lookup: CDR1 MNHEY, CDR2 SMNVEV (reference sequence). V was clipped by 3 bases and J by 1 base; unmatched bases: 5. The CDR3 loop is CASSLRTGGTNTEAFF. CDR3 sequence (DNA): TGTGCCAGCAGTTTGAGGACAGGGGGGACGAACACTGAAGCTTTCTTT.

The chain joins TRBV7-9 to TRBJ1-1, with D uncertain. The CDR3 totals 13 residues. In germline, CDR1 is SEHNR, CDR2 FQNEAQ (reference sequence). Trimming removed 6 bases from V and 1 base from J, with 9 bases in between. CDR3 sequence reads: CASSLVQNTEAFF. The CDR3 DNA follows: TGTGCCAGCAGTTTGGTACAGAACACTGAAGCTTTCTTT.

V gene TRBV7-9 combines with J gene TRBJ2-2; D possibly corresponds to TRBD2 (5 bases). CDR1 and CDR2 (germline): SEHNR, FQNEAQ (reference sequence). V lost 1 base, J lost 10 bases, and 10 bases lay in between. The CDR3 consists of 13 residues. The CDR3 reads CASSLVGVEELFF. DNA for the CDR3: TGTGCCAGCAGCTTAGTGGGAGTCGAGGAGCTGTTTTTT.

This chain connects TRBV27 to TRBJ1-2, with 9 bases aligning to TRBD1. The CDR3 totals 16 residues. Germline-derived CDR1 and CDR2 are MNHEY and SMNVEV (reference sequence). With 0 bases clipped from V and 4 bases from J, the junction kept 6 bases outside the gene matches. The DNA of the CDR3 is TGTGCCAGCAGTTTATCGGTGGACAGGGGTAGCTATGGCTACACCTTC. This sequence encodes CASSLSVDRGSYGYTF.

The J gene is TRBJ1-6, the V gene TRBV6-4; D is ambiguous. The V gene's germline CDR1 is MRHNA and CDR2 SNTAGT. This CDR3 comprises 15 residues. Trimming took 3 bases from V and 4 from J, leaving 10 bases between them. The CDR3 protein is CASSDGLTYNSPLHF. CDR3 in DNA: TGTGCCAGCAGTGATGGTCTTACTTATAATTCACCCCTCCACTTT.

This chain uses TRBV21-1 with TRBJ2-7; the table calls TRBD1, which could not be checked here. TRBV21-1 is termed a pseudogene. The CDR3 is 15 residues long. CDR3 DNA sequence: TGTGCCAGCAGCAAATGGGGTGACAGAGACGACGAGCAGTACTTC. It specifies CASSKWGDRDDEQYF.

The rearrangement links TRBV19 to TRBJ1-2; D might be TRBD1 (5 bases). Germline assignment: CDR1 LNHDA and CDR2 SQIVND (reference sequence). Trimming stripped 1 base from V and 4 bases from J, with 13 bases between. The CDR3 is 15 amino acids. The CDR3, as DNA: TGTGCCAGTAGTATAGGGGGGGTGCGCGCCTATGGCTACACCTTC. Translating gives CASSIGGVRAYGYTF.

This chain links TRBV6-5 with TRBJ2-7, with TRBD1 matching 8 bases. The CDR3 sequence is 14 residues long. CDR1 MNHEY and CDR2 SVGAGI come from the germline V gene. Unmatched junction bases numbered 3, after V lost 2 bases and J lost 3 bases. CDR3: CASSYIGTGYEQYF. CDR3 coding DNA: TGTGCCAGCAGTTACATCGGGACAGGCTACGAGCAGTACTTC.

This sequence joins TRBV18 and TRBJ2-3; 10 bases match TRBD1. Germline CDR1 reads KGHSH; CDR2 reads LQKENI. Losses at the gene ends were 6 bases for V and 1 base for J; bases not matched to a gene: 7. The CDR3 runs to 16 residues. The CDR3 is CASSRDRGSRTDTQYF. DNA of the CDR3: TGTGCCAGCTCGCGGGACAGGGGATCCCGCACAGATACGCAGTATTTT.

The chain carries TRBV5-1 and TRBJ1-1, with D perhaps TRBD1 (5 bases). Between the trimmed V and J ends, which lost 5 bases and 7 bases, there was a span of 15 bases. The CDR3 runs to 13 residues. The germline V gene encodes CDR1 SGHRS and CDR2 YFSETQ. The CDR3 nucleotides read TGCGCCAGCAGTCCAGACAGCCTCCGTGAAGCTTTCTTT. Its translation: CASSPDSLREAFF.

The V call is TRBV5-1, the J call TRBJ1-1, with 7 bases lining up with TRBD1. The CDR3 runs to 16 residues. With V trimmed by 5 bases and J by 2 bases, 12 bases remained unmatched. Germline V CDR1 and CDR2: SGHRS, YFSETQ. The CDR3 region is CASSKRQGWDNTEAFF. The DNA for the CDR3 is TGCGCCAGCAGTAAAAGACAGGGATGGGACAACACTGAAGCTTTCTTT.

The chain links TRBV11-2 to TRBJ1-1, with D possibly TRBD1 on 6 matching bases. Germline loops: CDR1 SGHAT, CDR2 FQNNGV. The CDR3 is made up of 12 amino acids. V dropped 4 bases and J dropped 13 bases, with 16 bases sitting between them. CDR3 in DNA: TGTGCCAGCAGCTCTAGGGGGAGTGGAGTTTTCTTT. It is translated as CASSSRGSGVFF.

With regard to this clone: The junction differs from germline at one of its ends, possibly a read error. The chain combines TRBV30 with TRBJ1-6, with D maybe TRBD1 (5 bases). Germline CDR1 GTSNPN, CDR2 SVGIG (reference sequence). This CDR3 comprises 13 residues. This chain's CDR3 is CAWTRVDNSPLHF. In DNA form, the CDR3 reads TGTGCGTGGACACGGGTGGATAATTCACCCCTCCACTTT. Supplemented by reference TRBV30 and TRBJ1-6, the full variable domain reads SQTIHQWPATLVQPVGSPLSLECTVEGTSNPNLYWYRQAAGRGLQLLFYSVGIGQISSEVPQNLSASRPQDRQFILSSKKLLLSDSGFYLCAWTRVDNSPLHFGNGTRLTVT.

The rearrangement uses TRBV10-3 and TRBJ2-2, with a weak D call TRBD1 (5 bases). The germline CDR1 and CDR2 sequences are ENHRY and SYGVKD. Trimming left V 5 bases short and J 2 bases short, with 9 bases between. The CDR3 runs 14 residues. CDR3 protein: CAISKDRNTGELFF. In DNA form, the CDR3 reads TGTGCCATCAGTAAAGACAGAAACACCGGGGAGCTGTTTTTT.

This sequence joins TRBV9 and TRBJ2-4, with TRBD1 matching over 7 bases. Germline trimming cut 0 bases from V and 4 bases from J; bases unmatched to any gene: 1. Germline lookup yields CDR1 SGDLS and CDR2 YYNGEE. The CDR3 has 14 residues. CDR3 sequence: CASSVGGQKNIQYF. The CDR3 DNA sequence: TGTGCCAGCAGCGTAGGGGGACAGAAAAACATTCAGTACTTC.

The V gene is TRBV27, the J gene TRBJ2-7; D not certain. Germline-derived CDR1 and CDR2 are MNHEY and SMNVEV (reference sequence). The CDR3 has 13 amino acids. Trimming stripped 3 bases from V and 0 bases from J, with 6 bases between. CDR3 nucleotide sequence: TGTGCCAGCAGTTTTCGGAGCTCCTACGAGCAGTACTTC. Translating it yields CASSFRSSYEQYF.

The chain combines TRBV2 with TRBJ2-1; weak D call: TRBD2 (5 bases). Germline lookup yields CDR1 SNHLY and CDR2 FYNNEI. The CDR3 contains 14 residues. Trimming shortened V by 4 bases and J by 8 bases, and 15 bases separated the two germline ends. CDR3 DNA sequence: TGTGCCAGCAGTGCCGGCGGATCGAGGGATGAGCAGTTCTTC. Translating gives CASSAGGSRDEQFF.

This clone was observed a single time. This CDR3 reads CASSRETNTEAFF. The CDR3, as DNA: TGTGCCAGCAGCCGCGAAACCAACACTGAAGCTTTCTTT. The V gene is TRBV7-9, the J gene TRBJ1-1; unclear D gene. This CDR3 comprises 13 residues. V lost 5 bases, J lost 2 bases, and 9 bases lay in between. Germline CDR1 and CDR2: SEHNR and FQNEAQ (reference sequence).

This rearrangement joins TRBV6-5 to TRBJ2-7, with 10 bases identical to TRBD1. The CDR3 is 13 amino acids. Germline CDR1 is MNHEY and CDR2 is SVGAGI. With 5 bases clipped from V and 10 bases from J, the junction kept 8 bases outside the gene matches. The CDR3 region is CASSPGTGERQYF. CDR3 bases: TGTGCCAGCAGTCCCGGGACAGGGGAACGACAGTACTTC.

The chain uses TRBV27 and TRBJ2-5; 7 bases align to TRBD2. After removal of 5 bases from V and 5 bases from J, the junction contained 5 bases not matched to a gene. The CDR3 has 13 residues. Germline CDR1 MNHEY, CDR2 SMNVEV (reference sequence). In nucleotides, the CDR3 is TGTGCCAGCAGTGACGAACTAGCGGAGACCCAGTACTTC. Translating gives CASSDELAETQYF.

The CDR3 reads CASNGGQGYSPLHF. The CDR3 coding sequence is TGTGCCAGTAACGGCGGACAGGGGTATTCACCCCTCCACTTT. V gene TRBV19 combines with J gene TRBJ1-6; 9 bases match TRBD1. V trimming: 7 bases; J trimming: 8 bases; junction bases outside the gene matches: 6. The germline CDR1 and CDR2 sequences are LNHDA and SQIVND (reference sequence). CDR3 length equals 14 residues.